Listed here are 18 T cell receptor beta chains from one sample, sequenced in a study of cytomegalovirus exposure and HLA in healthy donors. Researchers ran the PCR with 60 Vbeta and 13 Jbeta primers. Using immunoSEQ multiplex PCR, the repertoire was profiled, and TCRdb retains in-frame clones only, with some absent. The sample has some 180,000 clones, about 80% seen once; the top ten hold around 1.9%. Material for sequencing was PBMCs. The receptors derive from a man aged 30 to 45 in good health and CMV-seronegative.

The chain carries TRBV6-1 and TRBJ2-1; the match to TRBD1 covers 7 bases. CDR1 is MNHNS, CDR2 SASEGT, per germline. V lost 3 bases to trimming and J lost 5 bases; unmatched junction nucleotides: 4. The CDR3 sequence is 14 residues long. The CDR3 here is CASSEGTANNEQFF. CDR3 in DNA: TGTGCCAGCAGTGAGGGGACAGCCAACAATGAGCAGTTCTTC.

Here the CDR3 reads CASSLTAGDYGYTF. CDR3 in DNA: TGTGCCAGCAGTCTTACAGCCGGGGACTATGGCTACACCTTC. The chain recombines TRBV28 with TRBJ1-2; D remains ambiguous. V was trimmed by 5 bases and J by 3 bases, leaving 13 bases between them. Germline V gene lookup returns CDR1 MDHEN and CDR2 SYDVKM. CDR3 size: 14 residues.

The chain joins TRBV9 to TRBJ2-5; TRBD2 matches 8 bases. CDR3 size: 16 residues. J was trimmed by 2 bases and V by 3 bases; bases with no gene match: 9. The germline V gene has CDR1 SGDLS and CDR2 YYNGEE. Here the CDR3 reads CASSGGASGGQETQYF. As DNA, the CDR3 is TGTGCCAGCAGCGGGGGGGCCAGCGGGGGTCAAGAGACCCAGTACTTC.

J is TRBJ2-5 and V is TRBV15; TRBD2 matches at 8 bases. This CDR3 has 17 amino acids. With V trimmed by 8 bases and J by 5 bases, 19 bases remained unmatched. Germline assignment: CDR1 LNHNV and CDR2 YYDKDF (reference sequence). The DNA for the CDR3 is TGTGCCACCGCCCCCATTCGTTGGGGCGGGAGGTTGGAGACCCAGTACTTC. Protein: CATAPIRWGGRLETQYF.

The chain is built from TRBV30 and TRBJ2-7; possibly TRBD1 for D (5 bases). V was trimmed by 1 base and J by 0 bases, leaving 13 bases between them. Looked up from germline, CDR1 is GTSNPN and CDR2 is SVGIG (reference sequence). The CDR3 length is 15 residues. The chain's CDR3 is CAWSGHRYSSYEQYF. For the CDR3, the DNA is TGTGCCTGGAGTGGCCACAGGTACAGCTCCTACGAGCAGTACTTC.

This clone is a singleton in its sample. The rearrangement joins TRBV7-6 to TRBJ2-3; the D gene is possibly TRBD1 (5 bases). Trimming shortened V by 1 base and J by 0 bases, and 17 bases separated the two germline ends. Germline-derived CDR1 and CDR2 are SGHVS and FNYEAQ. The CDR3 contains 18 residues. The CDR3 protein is CASSLDRDSPSSTDTQYF. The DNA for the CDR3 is TGTGCCAGCAGCTTAGACAGAGACAGTCCCTCTAGCACAGATACGCAGTATTTT.

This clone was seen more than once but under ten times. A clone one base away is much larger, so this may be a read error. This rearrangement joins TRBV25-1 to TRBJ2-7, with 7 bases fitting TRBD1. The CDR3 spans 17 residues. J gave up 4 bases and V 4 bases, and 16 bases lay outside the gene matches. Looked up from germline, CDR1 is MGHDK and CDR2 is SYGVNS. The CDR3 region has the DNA TGTGCCAGCAGTGGAAAAGGTAGCCGGGACAGCAATTACGAGCAGTACTTC. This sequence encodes CASSGKGSRDSNYEQYF.

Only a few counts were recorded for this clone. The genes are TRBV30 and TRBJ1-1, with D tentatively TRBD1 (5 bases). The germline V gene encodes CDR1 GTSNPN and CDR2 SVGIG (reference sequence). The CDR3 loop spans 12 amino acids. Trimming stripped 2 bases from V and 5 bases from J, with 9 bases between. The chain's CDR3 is CAWSLGGTEAFF. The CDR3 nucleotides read TGTGCCTGGAGTCTGGGGGGAACTGAAGCTTTCTTT.

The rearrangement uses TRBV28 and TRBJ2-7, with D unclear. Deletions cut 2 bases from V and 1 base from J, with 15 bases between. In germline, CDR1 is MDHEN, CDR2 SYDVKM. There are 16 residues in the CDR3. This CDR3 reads CASSLRLGSTSYEQYF. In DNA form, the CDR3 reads TGTGCCAGCAGTTTACGGTTGGGCAGTACTTCCTACGAGCAGTACTTC.

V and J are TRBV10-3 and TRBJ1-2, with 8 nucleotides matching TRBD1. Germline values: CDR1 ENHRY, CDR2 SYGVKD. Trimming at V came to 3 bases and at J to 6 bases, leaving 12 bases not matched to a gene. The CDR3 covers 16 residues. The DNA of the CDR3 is TGTGCCATCAGTGAAAGTCGGGGCAGGGGGCTCAATGGCTACACCTTC. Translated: CAISESRGRGLNGYTF.

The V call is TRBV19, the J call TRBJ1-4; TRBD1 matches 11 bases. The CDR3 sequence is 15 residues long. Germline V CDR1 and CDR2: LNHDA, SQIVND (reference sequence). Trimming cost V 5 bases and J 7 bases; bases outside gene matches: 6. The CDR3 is CASSERTGGSEKLFF. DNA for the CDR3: TGTGCCAGTAGTGAAAGGACAGGGGGCAGTGAAAAACTGTTTTTT.

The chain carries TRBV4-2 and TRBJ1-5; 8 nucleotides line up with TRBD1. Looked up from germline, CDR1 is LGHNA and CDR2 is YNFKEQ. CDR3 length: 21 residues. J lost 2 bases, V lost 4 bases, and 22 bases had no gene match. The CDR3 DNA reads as TGTGCCAGCAGCCCACAGGCCCACTGGTTTGGCAGGGGGCTTGGCAATCAGCCCCAGCATTTT. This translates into CASSPQAHWFGRGLGNQPQHF.

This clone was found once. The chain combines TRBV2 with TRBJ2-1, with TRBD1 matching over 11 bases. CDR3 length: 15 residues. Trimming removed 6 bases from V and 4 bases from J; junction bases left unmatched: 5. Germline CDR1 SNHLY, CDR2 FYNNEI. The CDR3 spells CASRPGTGGYNEQFF. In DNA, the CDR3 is TGTGCCAGCAGACCCGGGACAGGGGGATACAATGAGCAGTTCTTC.

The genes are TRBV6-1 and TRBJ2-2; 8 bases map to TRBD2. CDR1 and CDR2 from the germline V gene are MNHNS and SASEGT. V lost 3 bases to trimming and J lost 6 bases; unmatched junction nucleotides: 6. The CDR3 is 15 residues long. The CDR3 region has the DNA TGTGCCAGCAGTGATTTTAGCGGGGTGGCCGGGGAGCTGTTTTTT. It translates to CASSDFSGVAGELFF.

The CDR3 nucleotides are TGTGCCAGTAGTAAAACAGGGGGCGCGGGCTATGGCTACACCTTC. Encoded protein: CASSKTGGAGYGYTF. V is TRBV19 and J is TRBJ1-2; TRBD1 aligns across 9 bases. The length of the CDR3 is 15 residues. Losses at the gene ends were 4 bases for V and 4 bases for J; bases not matched to a gene: 7. Germline loops: CDR1 LNHDA, CDR2 SQIVND (reference sequence).

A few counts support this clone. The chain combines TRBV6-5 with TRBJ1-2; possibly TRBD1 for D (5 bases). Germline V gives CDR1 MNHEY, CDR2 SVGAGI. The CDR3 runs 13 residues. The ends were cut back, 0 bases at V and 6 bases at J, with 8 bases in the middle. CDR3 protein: CASSYSPGHGYTF. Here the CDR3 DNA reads TGTGCCAGCAGTTACTCGCCAGGGCATGGCTACACCTTC.

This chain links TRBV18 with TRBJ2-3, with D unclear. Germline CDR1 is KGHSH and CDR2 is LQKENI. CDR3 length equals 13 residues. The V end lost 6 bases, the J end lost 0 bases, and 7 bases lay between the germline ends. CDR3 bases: TGTGCCAGCTCCGTACAGAGCACAGATACGCAGTATTTT. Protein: CASSVQSTDTQYF. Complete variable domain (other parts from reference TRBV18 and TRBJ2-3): NAGVMQNPRHLVRRRGQEARLRCSPMKGHSHVYWYRQLPEEGLKFMVYLQKENIIDESGMPKERFSAEFPKEGPSILRIQQVVRGDSAAYFCASSVQSTDTQYFGPGTRLTVL.

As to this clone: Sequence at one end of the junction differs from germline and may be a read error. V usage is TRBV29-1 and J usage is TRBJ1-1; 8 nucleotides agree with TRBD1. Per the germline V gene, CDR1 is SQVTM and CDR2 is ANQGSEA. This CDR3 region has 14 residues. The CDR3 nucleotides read TGCAGCGTTCTCAGGACAGGGAAGAACACTGAAGATTTCTTT. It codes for CSVLRTGKNTEDFF.